This T cell receptor (beta chain) derives from a study of Ad26.COV2.S vaccination and SARS-CoV-2 variants. Study background: Enrolled in COV1001, the donor was in the Ad26.COV2.S trial arm, which received the vaccine. Ad26.COV2.S shots went into the muscle once or twice, 56 days apart. Study-level results: Vaccinees displayed broader spike-specific TCR repertoires than placebo recipients.

Treatment indicated: approximately 18 received Ad26.COV2.S at low or high dose, single or two shots; about 5 received placebo; per-sample allocation not given. Day 63 after the first injection of vaccine or placebo was the sampling time. The CDR3 is made up of 16 amino acids. Trimming removed 2 bases from V and 8 bases from J; junction bases left unmatched: 10. Germline CDR1 reads MDHEN; CDR2 reads SYDVKM. Method: immunoSEQ multiplex PCR; TCRdb's copy keeps in-frame clones and lacks some. The sample holds hundreds of thousands of clones, roughly 84% seen once. In regard to this clone: Its antigen is undetermined.

This chain links TRBV28 with TRBJ2-1, with TRBD2 identical over 9 bases. This receptor was identified in a person aged 18 to 59 who received the Ad26.COV2.S COVID-19 vaccine or a placebo. Sequencing was performed on peripheral blood, taken in a trial of Ad26.COV2.S vaccine versus placebo. The CDR3 loop reads CASSLKVVAGADEQFF. As DNA, the CDR3 is TGTGCCAGCAGTTTAAAGGTGGTAGCGGGAGCAGATGAGCAGTTCTTC.